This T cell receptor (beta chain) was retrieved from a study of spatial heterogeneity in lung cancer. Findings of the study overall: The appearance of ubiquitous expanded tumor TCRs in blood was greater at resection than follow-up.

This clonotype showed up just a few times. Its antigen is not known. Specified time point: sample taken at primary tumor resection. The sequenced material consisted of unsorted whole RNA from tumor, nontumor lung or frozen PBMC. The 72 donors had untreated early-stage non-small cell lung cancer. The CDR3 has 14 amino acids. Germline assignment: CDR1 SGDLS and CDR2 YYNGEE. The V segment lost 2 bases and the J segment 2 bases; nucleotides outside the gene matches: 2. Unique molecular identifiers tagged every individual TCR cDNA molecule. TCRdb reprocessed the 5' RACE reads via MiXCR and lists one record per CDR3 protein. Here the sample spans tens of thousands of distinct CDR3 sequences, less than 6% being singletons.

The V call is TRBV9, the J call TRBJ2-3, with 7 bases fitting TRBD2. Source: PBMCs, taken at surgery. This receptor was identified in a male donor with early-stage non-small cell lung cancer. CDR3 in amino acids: CASSVGGFTDTQYF. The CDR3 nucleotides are TGTGCCAGCAGCGTGGGGGGGTTCACAGATACGCAGTATTTT.